This T cell receptor (beta chain) is from a study of blood T cell repertoires in COVID-19. Looking at the study overall: Spain, Italy and the United States supplied samples that represented acute and convalescent COVID-19. Sources were T cells, B-cell-depleted T cells, or PBMCs; the material itself was cDNA or gDNA.

Original data processing: Estimation of nucleated cell counts was performed using reference gene primer amplification. The repertoire was sequenced with immunoSEQ multiplex PCR; TCRdb's copy has only in-frame clones and lacks some. V and J calls plus clone size are reproduced from that table; the DNA served to infer D and trimming. The sample comprises 300,000 or so clones, about 84% of which are singletons, and around 1.6% rests with the top ten. CDR1 is SGHRS, CDR2 YFSETQ, per germline. V dropped 4 bases and J dropped 4; count of bases not matched to a gene: 8. The CDR3 spans 16 residues. This TCR was sampled from a woman in her fifties or sixties with acute or convalescent COVID-19. The sequenced sample was peripheral blood. The chain uses TRBV5-1 and TRBJ1-1, with 12 bases matching TRBD1. The CDR3 DNA reads as TGCGCCAGCAGCCCCCAGGGACAGGGGGCGGGCACTGAAGCTTTCTTT. Translated, it gives CASSPQGQGAGTEAFF.